Below are 21 T cell receptor beta chains sequenced from a single sample in a study of post-analysis software for immune sequencing data (dated by TCRdb to the mid-2010s). For these receptors, no antigen is known. The library was prepared using PCR. These reads were obtained on an Illumina HiSeq 2500. To reduce PCR and sequencing biases, unique molecular identifiers were incorporated into the TCR beta cDNA libraries. TCRdb reprocessing: public reads trimmed at Q25 with fastp, clones called with MiXCR, in-frame beta chains kept. Rows matching on CDR3 protein sequence are summarized as one entry with the most common DNA and genes. Recorded for this sample are fewer than 850,000 distinct CDR3 sequences; roughly 27% of them occurred a single time. Clones ranked in the top ten supply more than 0.45% of the sample. Study-wide conclusions, independent of this receptor: Roughly 5 TRBV segments, including TRBV5-6, TRBV5-1 and TRBV20-1, were significantly more frequent in patients than controls.

Sequencing input: blood. These receptors came from a girl aged 5-17 years with multiple sclerosis.

This clonotype was found once. The chain couples TRBV12-3 or TRBV12-4 to TRBJ2-2; D remains unclear. V lost 7 bases and J 7 bases, leaving 13 bases between the germline ends. CDR3 length: 13 amino acids. CDR3 sequence reads: CASMSWRIGELFF. The DNA for the CDR3 is TGTGCCAGCATGAGTTGGCGTATCGGGGAGCTGTTTTTT.

The rearrangement joins TRBV5-1 to TRBJ2-5; D gene uncertain. V lost 4 bases and J lost 4, with 11 bases in between. This CDR3 spans 13 amino acids. Germline values: CDR1 SGHRS, CDR2 YFSETQ. The CDR3 DNA follows: TGCGCCAGCAGCCCCAGCCGCGCAGAGACCCAGTACTTC. Translation: CASSPSRAETQYF.

This clonotype was seen a few times. The chain has TRBV6-2 or TRBV6-3 and TRBJ2-1, with 8 bases identical to TRBD2. Germline CDR1 reads MNHEY; CDR2 reads SVGEGT. The V and J ends lost 6 bases and 0 bases, in that order; junction bases with no gene match: 13. The CDR3 has 18 amino acids. DNA of the CDR3: TGTGCCAGCAGGCGGGTCTCCGGGGGGGCGAGCTCCTACAATGAGCAGTTCTTC. This translates into CASRRVSGGASSYNEQFF.

This clonotype has only a few counts. This chain uses TRBV6-1 with TRBJ2-1, with 7 bases identical to TRBD2. Germline V gene sequence: CDR1 MNHNS, CDR2 SASEGT. The V gene end was trimmed by 6 bases and the J gene end by 2 bases; junction bases not matched to a gene: 7. This CDR3 has 15 amino acids. The CDR3 DNA reads as TGTGCCAGCAGCCTAACGCGGGAGACCTACAATGAGCAGTTCTTC. Residues: CASSLTRETYNEQFF.

The chain uses TRBV20-1 and TRBJ1-2, with D tentatively TRBD1 (6 bases). The CDR3 sequence is 16 residues long. V shed 2 bases and J shed 6 bases, with 22 bases lying between them. Germline V gene lookup returns CDR1 DFQATT and CDR2 SNEGSKA (reference sequence). In DNA, the CDR3 is TGCAGTGCTAGAAGCGCCGACGGGGGCCGGAGGGATGGCTACACCTTC. It specifies CSARSADGGRRDGYTF.

This clonotype was seen repeatedly, ten times or more. The chain combines TRBV3-1 with TRBJ1-2, with D uncertain. V lost 3 bases, J lost 1 base, and 3 bases lay in between. The V gene's germline CDR1 is LGHDT and CDR2 YNNKEL (reference sequence). CDR3 length: 12 residues. Here the CDR3 reads CASSQDNYGYTF. The DNA of the CDR3 is TGTGCCAGCAGCCAGGATAACTATGGCTACACCTTC.

This clonotype turned up a few times. The gene calls are TRBV9 and TRBJ2-7; D possibly corresponds to TRBD1 (6 bases). The germline CDR1 and CDR2 sequences are SGDLS and YYNGEE. This CDR3 spans 16 amino acids. The germline V and J ends were trimmed by 3 bases and 2 bases, with 18 bases remaining between them. CDR3 residues: CASSAKGDGLAYEQYF. The CDR3 nucleotides are TGTGCCAGCAGCGCGAAGGGGGACGGGCTAGCCTACGAGCAGTACTTC.

The rearrangement uses TRBV20-1 and TRBJ2-1, with D maybe TRBD1 (5 bases). V lost 3 bases and J lost 7, with 16 bases in between. The CDR3 is made up of 14 amino acids. Germline lookup yields CDR1 DFQATT and CDR2 SNEGSKA (reference sequence). CDR3 nucleotides: TGCAGTGCTAGTCAGGGCCCTGGGTGGAATGAGCAGTTCTTC. Protein sequence: CSASQGPGWNEQFF.

The chain recombines TRBV7-2 with TRBJ1-1; D is undetermined. Germline V gene data show CDR1 as SGHTA and CDR2 as FQGNSA. Trimming removed 5 bases from V and 10 bases from J, with 14 bases in between. CDR3 length: 12 amino acids. This CDR3 is CASSPLPSSAFF. DNA for the CDR3: TGTGCCAGCAGCCCACTGCCGTCATCAGCTTTCTTT.

V and J are TRBV6-5 and TRBJ1-5; no reliable D call. CDR1 is MNHEY, CDR2 SVGAGI, per germline. The CDR3 sequence is 17 residues long. V lost 1 base to trimming and J lost 2 bases, with 15 bases between them. The DNA for the CDR3 is TGTGCCAGCAGTTACTTGCCGCTAGACTCGGGCAATCAGCCCCAGCATTTT. It encodes CASSYLPLDSGNQPQHF.

The chain uses TRBV24-1 and TRBJ2-3; the D is unclear. V lost 1 base and J lost 5, with 9 bases in between. CDR1 is KGHDR, CDR2 SFDVKD, per germline. This CDR3 is 14 amino acids long. CDR3 sequence (DNA): TGTGCCACCAGTGATTTCAGTCCGAAAGATACGCAGTATTTT. Amino acids: CATSDFSPKDTQYF.

This clonotype showed up many times. For the CDR3, the DNA is TGCAGCGTTGTTGGGATAACTGAGCAGTTCTTC. It translates to CSVVGITEQFF. V gene TRBV29-1 combines with J gene TRBJ2-1; D not certain. CDR1 and CDR2 (germline): SQVTM, ANQGSEA. The V end was cut by 4 bases, the J end by 9 bases, with 10 bases between. The CDR3 contains 11 residues.

This rearrangement joins TRBV12-3 or TRBV12-4 to TRBJ2-5; 10 bases agree with TRBD1. Unmatched junction bases numbered 8, after V lost 5 bases and J lost 5 bases. The CDR3 covers 15 residues. DNA for the CDR3: TGTGCCAGCAGTGGAGGACAGGGGGGTTCGGAGACCCAGTACTTC. Translating it yields CASSGGQGGSETQYF.

This clonotype turned up a few times. The genes are TRBV20-1 and TRBJ1-3, with 7 bases that match TRBD1. V shed 8 bases and J 3 bases; nucleotides not matched to a gene: 7. Looked up from germline, CDR1 is DFQATT and CDR2 is SNEGSKA (reference sequence). The CDR3 length is 13 residues. CDR3 in amino acids: CSTTGVNGNTIYF. The CDR3 coding sequence is TGCAGTACAACAGGGGTTAATGGAAACACCATATATTTT.

The rearrangement joins TRBV27 to TRBJ2-6, with D perhaps being TRBD1 or TRBD2 (6 bases each). The CDR3 length is 15 residues. The germline V gene has CDR1 MNHEY and CDR2 SMNVEV (reference sequence). Trimming cost V 8 bases and J 5 bases, with 16 bases left between them. In DNA form, the CDR3 reads TGTGCCAGCTTCTTGGGGGGCATTAGGGCCAACGTCCTGACTTTC. Its translation is CASFLGGIRANVLTF.

This clonotype has just a few counts. The V and J genes are TRBV11-2 and TRBJ2-5; D is unclear. Germline V CDR1 and CDR2: SGHAT, FQNNGV. The CDR3 loop spans 15 amino acids. V was clipped by 4 bases and J by 5 bases, with 17 bases between them. The DNA for the CDR3 is TGTGCCAGCAGCTCTAGTGGGCAGAGCGTGGAGACCCAGTACTTC. It yields the protein CASSSSGQSVETQYF.

The chain couples TRBV5-1 to TRBJ2-3; no firm D call. CDR1 SGHRS and CDR2 YFSETQ come from the germline V gene. The V and J ends lost 0 bases and 3 bases respectively, with 17 bases between them. The CDR3 runs to 17 residues. Here the CDR3 DNA reads TGCGCCAGCAGCTTGGCTCCCTTGCAGCCTATTACAGATACGCAGTATTTT. This codes for CASSLAPLQPITDTQYF.

This chain links TRBV7-9 with TRBJ1-1, with 7 bases lining up with TRBD1. The V gene end was trimmed by 4 bases and the J gene end by 3 bases; junction bases not matched to a gene: 8. CDR1 is SEHNR and CDR2 is FQNEAQ in the germline V gene (reference sequence). CDR3 length: 15 amino acids. This chain's CDR3 is CASSSRGPEDTEAFF. In DNA, the CDR3 is TGTGCCAGCAGCTCTAGGGGGCCGGAGGACACTGAAGCTTTCTTT.

This clonotype was seen once. One end of the junction does not line up with germline, which may come from a read error. V is TRBV10-3 and J is TRBJ2-4; D assignment may be TRBD1 or TRBD2 (5 bases each). The CDR3 is 15 amino acids. Germline CDR1 and CDR2: ENHRY and SYGVKD. The chain's CDR3 is CAISESRGAKNIRYF. The CDR3 DNA is TGTGCCATCAGTGAGTCGAGGGGAGCCAAAAACATTCGGTACTTC.

J is TRBJ2-1 and V is TRBV28; 8 nucleotides align to TRBD1. With 10 bases clipped from V and 0 bases from J, the junction kept 5 bases outside the gene matches. Germline CDR1 MDHEN, CDR2 SYDVKM. The CDR3 has 14 amino acids. CDR3 sequence (DNA): TGTGCCAACAGAACAGGGGGCTCCTACAATGAGCAGTTCTTC. It is translated as CANRTGGSYNEQFF. The full variable domain, rest sourced from reference TRBV28 and TRBJ2-1, is DVKVTQSSRYLVKRTGEKVFLECVQDMDHENMFWYRQDPGLGLRLIYFSYDVKMKEKGDIPEGYSVSREKKERFSLILESASTNQTSMYLCANRTGGSYNEQFFGPGTRLTVL.

This clonotype was observed at least ten times. The chain carries TRBV20-1 and TRBJ2-3; no firm D call. The germline V and J ends were trimmed by 0 bases and 2 bases, with 18 bases remaining between them. Looked up from germline, CDR1 is DFQATT and CDR2 is SNEGSKA (reference sequence). The CDR3 is 17 amino acids. This chain's CDR3 is CSARDGLGWTHTDTQYF. As DNA, the CDR3 is TGCAGTGCTAGAGATGGCCTAGGCTGGACCCACACAGATACGCAGTATTTT.